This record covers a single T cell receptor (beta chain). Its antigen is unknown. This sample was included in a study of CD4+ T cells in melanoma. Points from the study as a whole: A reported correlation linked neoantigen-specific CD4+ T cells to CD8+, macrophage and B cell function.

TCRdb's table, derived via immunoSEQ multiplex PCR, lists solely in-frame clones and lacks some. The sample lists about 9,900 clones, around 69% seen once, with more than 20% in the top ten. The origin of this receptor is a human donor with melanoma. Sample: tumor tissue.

The CDR3 DNA is TGTGCCAGCAGTGAGGGACTAGCGGGCTACAATGAGCAGTTCTTC. Protein: CASSEGLAGYNEQFF. The chain links TRBV2 to TRBJ2-1; 12 bases line up with TRBD2. The length of the CDR3 is 15 residues. The ends lost 3 bases at V and 3 bases at J; junction bases unmatched: 0. CDR1 and CDR2 (germline): SNHLY, FYNNEI.